This T cell receptor beta chain emerged from a study of blood T cell repertoires in COVID-19. Study overall: Acute and convalescent COVID-19 specimens originated in the United States, Italy and Spain.

The CDR3 runs 11 residues. Germline V gene sequence: CDR1 MRHNA, CDR2 SNTAGT. V dropped 7 bases and J dropped 10 bases, with 12 bases sitting between them. Participants spanned ages about 18 to 95 years and resided in 20 to 30 US areas. Donors were grouped by their self-reported clinical history. Per the study methods: Amplification of reference gene primers was used by the study to estimate nucleated cell counts. TCRdb's copy holds only in-frame clones and misses some; the assay was immunoSEQ multiplex PCR. V and J calls plus clone size are reproduced from that table; the DNA served to infer D and trimming. The sample records under 300,000 clones, around 90% being singletons.

This chain connects TRBV6-4 to TRBJ2-3; D call uncertain. This sequence originates from a woman in her thirties who had recovered from COVID-19. Sequences were obtained from PBMCs or T cells enriched from blood (not recorded which). CDR3 in amino acids: CASNGKTAQYF. DNA of the CDR3: TGTGCCAGCAATGGCAAGACTGCGCAGTATTTT.